What follows describes a single TCR beta chain. This sample was taken from a study of T-cell reconstitution after alpha-beta-depleted transplantation in children. The TCRbeta library incorporated unique molecular identifiers. One entry per CDR3 protein results from TCRdb running MiXCR on the PCR reads. The sample includes 500,000 or so distinct CDR3 sequences, around a third seen only once; the top ten take more than 2%. CDR1 is GTSNPN and CDR2 is SVGIG in the germline V gene (reference sequence). CDR3 length equals 13 residues. With 7 bases removed from V and 4 bases from J, the gap between germline ends came to 14 bases.

V and J are TRBV30 and TRBJ2-1; no reliable D call. The sample was PBMCs from the stem cell graft donor, taken from the stem cell graft. This clonotype was sampled from a human donor who donated a stem cell graft to a child with aplastic anemia. Here the CDR3 reads CAYTLLGYNEQFF. The CDR3 coding sequence is TGTGCCTACACCCTCCTCGGGTACAATGAGCAGTTCTTC.